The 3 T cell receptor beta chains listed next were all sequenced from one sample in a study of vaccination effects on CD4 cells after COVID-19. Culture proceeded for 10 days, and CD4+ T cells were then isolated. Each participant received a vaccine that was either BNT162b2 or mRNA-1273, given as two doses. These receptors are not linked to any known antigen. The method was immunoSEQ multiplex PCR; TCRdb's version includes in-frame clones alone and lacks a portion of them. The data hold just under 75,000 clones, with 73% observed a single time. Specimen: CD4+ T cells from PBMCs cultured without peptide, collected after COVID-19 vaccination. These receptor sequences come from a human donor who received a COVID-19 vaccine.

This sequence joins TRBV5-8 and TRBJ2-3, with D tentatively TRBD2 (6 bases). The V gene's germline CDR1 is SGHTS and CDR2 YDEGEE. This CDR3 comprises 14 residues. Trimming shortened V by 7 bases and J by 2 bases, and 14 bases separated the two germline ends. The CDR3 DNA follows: TGTGCCAGCCCCTCGGCGGGGCCCACAGATACGCAGTATTTT. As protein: CASPSAGPTDTQYF.

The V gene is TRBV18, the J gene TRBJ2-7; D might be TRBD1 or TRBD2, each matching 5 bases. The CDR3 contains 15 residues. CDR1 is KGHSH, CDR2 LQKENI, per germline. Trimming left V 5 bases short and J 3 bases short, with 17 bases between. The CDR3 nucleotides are TGTGCCAGCTCAACGTCAGGGAGTACGTTCTACGAGCAGTACGTC. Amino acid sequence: CASSTSGSTFYEQYV.

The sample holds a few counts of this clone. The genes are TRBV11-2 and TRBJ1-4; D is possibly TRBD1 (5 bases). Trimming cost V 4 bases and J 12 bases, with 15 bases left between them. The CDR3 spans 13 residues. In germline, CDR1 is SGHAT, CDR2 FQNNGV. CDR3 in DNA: TGTGCCAGCAGCTCTAGCGGGGGGATCGAACTGTTTTTT. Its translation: CASSSSGGIELFF.